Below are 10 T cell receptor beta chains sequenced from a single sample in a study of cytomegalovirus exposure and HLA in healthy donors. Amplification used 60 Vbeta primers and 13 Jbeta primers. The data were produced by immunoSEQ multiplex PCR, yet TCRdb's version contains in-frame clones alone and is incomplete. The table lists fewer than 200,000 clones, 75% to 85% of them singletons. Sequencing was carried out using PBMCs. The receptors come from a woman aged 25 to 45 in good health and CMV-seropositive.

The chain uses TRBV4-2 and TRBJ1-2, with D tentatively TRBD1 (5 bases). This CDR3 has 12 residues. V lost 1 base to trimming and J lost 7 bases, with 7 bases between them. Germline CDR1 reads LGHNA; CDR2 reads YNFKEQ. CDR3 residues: CASSQGGVGYTF. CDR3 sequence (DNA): TGTGCCAGCAGCCAAGGGGGGGTTGGCTACACCTTC.

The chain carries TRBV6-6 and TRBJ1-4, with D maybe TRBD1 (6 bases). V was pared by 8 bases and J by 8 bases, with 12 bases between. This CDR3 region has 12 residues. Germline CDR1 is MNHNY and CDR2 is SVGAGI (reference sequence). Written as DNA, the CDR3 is TGTGCCAGCGGTACACAGGGCGAAAAACTGTTTTTT. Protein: CASGTQGEKLFF.

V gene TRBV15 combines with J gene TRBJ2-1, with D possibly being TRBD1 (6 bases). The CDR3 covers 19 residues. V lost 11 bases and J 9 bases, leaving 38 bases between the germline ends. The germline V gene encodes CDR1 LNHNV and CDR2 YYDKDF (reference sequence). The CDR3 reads CAPAKGHSPNRWSWGEQFF. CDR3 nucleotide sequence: TGTGCCCCGGCGAAGGGACACTCTCCAAATAGATGGTCATGGGGTGAGCAGTTCTTC.

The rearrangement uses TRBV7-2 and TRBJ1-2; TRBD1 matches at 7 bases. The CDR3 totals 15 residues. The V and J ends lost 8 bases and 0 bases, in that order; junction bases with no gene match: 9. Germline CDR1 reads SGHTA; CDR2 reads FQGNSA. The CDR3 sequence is CASLSRDSPNYGYTF. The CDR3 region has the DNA TGTGCCAGCTTAAGCCGGGACAGCCCTAACTATGGCTACACCTTC.

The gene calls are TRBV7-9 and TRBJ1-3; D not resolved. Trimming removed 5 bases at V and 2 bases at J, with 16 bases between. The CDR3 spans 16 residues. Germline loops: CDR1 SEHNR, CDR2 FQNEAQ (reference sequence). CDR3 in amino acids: CASSPPATLTGNTIYF. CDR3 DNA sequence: TGTGCCAGCAGCCCTCCAGCGACCCTTACTGGAAACACCATATATTTT.

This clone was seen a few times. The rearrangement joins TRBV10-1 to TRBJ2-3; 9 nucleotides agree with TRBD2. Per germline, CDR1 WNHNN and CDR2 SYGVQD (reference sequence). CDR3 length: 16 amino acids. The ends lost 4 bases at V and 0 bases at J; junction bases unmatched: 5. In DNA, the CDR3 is TGCGCCAGCAGTGTTGGGCGGGGGGGGAGCACAGATACGCAGTATTTT. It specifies CASSVGRGGSTDTQYF.

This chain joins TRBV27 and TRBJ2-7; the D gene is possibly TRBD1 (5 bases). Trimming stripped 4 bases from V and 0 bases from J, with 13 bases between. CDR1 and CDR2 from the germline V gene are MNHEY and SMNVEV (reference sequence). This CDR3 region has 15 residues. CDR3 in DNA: TGTGCCAGCAGTTCGCAACAGGTACCCTCCTACGAGCAGTACTTC. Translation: CASSSQQVPSYEQYF.

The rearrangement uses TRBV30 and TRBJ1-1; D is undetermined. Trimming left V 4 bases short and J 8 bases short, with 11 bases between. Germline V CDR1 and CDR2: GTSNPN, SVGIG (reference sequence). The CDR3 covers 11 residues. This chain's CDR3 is CAWNEGGEAFF. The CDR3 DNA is TGTGCCTGGAACGAGGGTGGGGAAGCTTTCTTT.

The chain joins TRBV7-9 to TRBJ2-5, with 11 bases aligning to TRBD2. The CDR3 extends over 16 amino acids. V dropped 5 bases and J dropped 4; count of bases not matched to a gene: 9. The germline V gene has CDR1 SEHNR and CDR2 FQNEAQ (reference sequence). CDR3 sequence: CASSLWTSGYRETQYF. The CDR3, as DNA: TGTGCCAGCAGCCTGTGGACTAGCGGGTACCGAGAGACCCAGTACTTC.

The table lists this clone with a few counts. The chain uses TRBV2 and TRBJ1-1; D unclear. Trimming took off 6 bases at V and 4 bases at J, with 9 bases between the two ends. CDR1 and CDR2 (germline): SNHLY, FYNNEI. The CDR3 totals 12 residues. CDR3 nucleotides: TGTGCCAGCAGCGGGAGACTCACTGAAGCTTTCTTT. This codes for CASSGRLTEAFF.